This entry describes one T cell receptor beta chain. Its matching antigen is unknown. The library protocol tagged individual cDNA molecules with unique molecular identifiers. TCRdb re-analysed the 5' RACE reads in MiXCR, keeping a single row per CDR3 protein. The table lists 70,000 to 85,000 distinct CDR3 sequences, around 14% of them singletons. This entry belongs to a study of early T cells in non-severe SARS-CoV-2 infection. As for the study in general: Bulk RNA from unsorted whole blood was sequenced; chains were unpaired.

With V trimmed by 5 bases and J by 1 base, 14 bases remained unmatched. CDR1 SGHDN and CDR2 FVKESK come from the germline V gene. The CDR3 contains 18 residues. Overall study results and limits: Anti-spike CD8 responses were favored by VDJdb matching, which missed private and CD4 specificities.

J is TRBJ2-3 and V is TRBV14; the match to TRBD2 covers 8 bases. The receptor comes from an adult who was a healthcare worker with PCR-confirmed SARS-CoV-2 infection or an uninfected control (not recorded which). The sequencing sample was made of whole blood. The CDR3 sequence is CASSEGVSGIYCTDTQYF. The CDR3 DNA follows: TGTGCCAGCAGCGAAGGGGTTAGCGGGATCTACTGCACAGATACGCAGTATTTT.